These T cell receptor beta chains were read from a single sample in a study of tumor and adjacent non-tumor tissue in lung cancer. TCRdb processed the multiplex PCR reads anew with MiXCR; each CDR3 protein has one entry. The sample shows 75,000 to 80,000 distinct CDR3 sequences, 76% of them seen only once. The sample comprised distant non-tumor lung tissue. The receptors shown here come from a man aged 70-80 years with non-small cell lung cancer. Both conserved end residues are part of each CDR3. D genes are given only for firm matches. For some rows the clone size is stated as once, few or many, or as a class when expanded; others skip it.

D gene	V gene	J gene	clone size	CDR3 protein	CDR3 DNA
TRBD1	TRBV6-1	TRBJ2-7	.	CASNDYPTDRERYF	TGTGCTAGCAATGATTACCCAACGGACAGGGAGCGGTACTTC
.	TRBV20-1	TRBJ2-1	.	CSAYTCGSYNEQFF	.
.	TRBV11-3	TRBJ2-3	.	CASTRREVITDRQYF	TGTGCCAGCACCCGTCGGGAAGTAATCACAGATAGGCAATATTTT
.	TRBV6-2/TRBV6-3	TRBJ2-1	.	CASSYGQEYNEHFF	TGTGCTAGCAGTTACGGTCAGGAGTACAATGAGCATTTCTTC
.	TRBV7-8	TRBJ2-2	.	CVSSLGIGEPFF	TGTGTCAGCAGCTTAGGAATCGGGGAGCCGTTTTTT
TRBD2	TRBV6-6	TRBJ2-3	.	CASSTVAGTTKTQYF	TGTGCCAGCAGTACGGTAGCGGGTACCACAAAAACGCAGTATTTT
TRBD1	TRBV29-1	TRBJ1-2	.	CSVERGDSVNYGYTF	TGCAGCGTCGAACGAGGGGACAGCGTTAACTATGGCTACACCTTC
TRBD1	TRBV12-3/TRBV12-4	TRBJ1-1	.	CASSRGIHTEAYF	TGTGCTAGCAGCAGGGGGATACACACTGAAGCTTACTTT
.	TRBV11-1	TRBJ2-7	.	CVCSSRETTYEQYF	TGTGTCTGCAGCTCCAGAGAAACGACCTACGAGCAGTACTTC
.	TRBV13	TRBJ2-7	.	CVRSPLKLTEQYF	TGTGTCAGAAGCCCACTAAAACTAACGGAGCAGTACTTC
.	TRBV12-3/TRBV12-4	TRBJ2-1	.	CASSLSPGIKQFF	TGTGCCAGTAGTTTAAGTCCTGGGATTAAGCAGTTCTTC
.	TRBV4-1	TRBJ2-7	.	CASCRTLVGEGDEQYF	TGCGCCAGCTGCCGGACATTAGTGGGAGAGGGTGACGAGCAGTACTTC
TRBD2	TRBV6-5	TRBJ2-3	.	CVSSPNWGLGTDTQYF	TGTGTCAGCAGCCCCAATTGGGGACTAGGTACAGATACGCAGTATTTT
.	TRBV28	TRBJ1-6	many	CASSFSSNSPLHF	TGTGCCAGCAGTTTTTCTTCAAATTCACCCCTCCACTTT
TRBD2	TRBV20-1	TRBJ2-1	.	CSARHPQRLAGLPNEQFF	TGCAGTGCTAGACATCCACAACGACTAGCGGGGCTTCCCAATGAGCAGTTCTTC
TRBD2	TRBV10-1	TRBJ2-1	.	CASSPTSGAYSEQLF	TGCGCCAGCAGCCCGACTAGCGGGGCCTACAGTGAGCAGCTCTTC
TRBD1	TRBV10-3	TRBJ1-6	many	CAISDQYTGVMSARLNNSPLHF	TGTGCCATCAGTGACCAATATACAGGGGTCATGAGCGCGCGTCTTAATAATTCACCCCTCCACTTT
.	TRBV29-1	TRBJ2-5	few	CSAQTYLQTGQETQYF	TGCAGCGCCCAGACCTACCTCCAGACAGGTCAAGAGACACAGTACTTC
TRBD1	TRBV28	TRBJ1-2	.	CASRLRQGPDANYGYTF	TGTGCCAGCAGGCTACGACAGGGGCCGGACGCTAACTATGGCTACACCTTC
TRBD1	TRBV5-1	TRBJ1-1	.	CASSLDGTVTATEAFF	TGCGCCAGCAGCTTGGACGGGACAGTGACGGCCACTGAAGCTTTCTTT
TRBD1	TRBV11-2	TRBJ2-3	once	CASSRQGYIDTQYF	TGTGCCAGCAGTCGACAGGGGTATATAGATACGCAGTATTTT
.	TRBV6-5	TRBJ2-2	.	CASSYVAGNTGELFF	TGTGCCAGCAGTTACGTGGCAGGGAACACAGGGGAGCTGTTTTTT
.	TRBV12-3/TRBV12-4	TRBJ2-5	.	CANTLRGLETQYF	TGTGCCAACACCCTTCGGGGGCTGGAGACCCAGTACTTC
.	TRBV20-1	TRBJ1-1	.	CSQNYRENIEAFF	TGTAGTCAGAACTACAGGGAGAACATTGAAGCTTTCTTT
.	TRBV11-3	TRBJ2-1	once	CASSIDPTGGRGEQIF	TGTGCCAGCAGCATAGATCCCACGGGGGGCAGGGGTGAGCAAATCTTC
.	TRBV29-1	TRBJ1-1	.	CSVLGAAAWAFF	TGCAGCGTCCTGGGGGCTGCAGCTTGGGCTTTCTTT
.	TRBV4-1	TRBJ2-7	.	CASSQLLPYEQNF	TGCGCCAGCAGCCAATTGCTGCCATACGAGCAGAACTTC
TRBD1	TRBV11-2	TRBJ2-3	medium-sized	CASSRGQSSTDTQYF	TGTGCCAGCAGCCGGGGACAGTCTAGCACAGATACGCAGTATTTT
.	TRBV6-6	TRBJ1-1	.	CARSYPVSSGLGTEAFF	TGTGCCAGGAGTTACCCCGTTAGCTCCGGGTTGGGCACTGAAGCTTTCTTT
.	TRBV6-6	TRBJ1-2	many	CASSYTEGYGYTF	TGTGCCAGCAGTTACACAGAGGGGTATGGCTACACCTTC
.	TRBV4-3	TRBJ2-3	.	CPSSQEPRRAEYF	TGCCCCAGCAGCCAAGAGCCTCGGAGGGCGGAGTATTTT
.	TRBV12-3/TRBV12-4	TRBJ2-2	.	CLSSSQHGNAGELFF	TGTCTCAGCAGTTCCCAACATGGGAACGCCGGGGAGCTGTTTTTT
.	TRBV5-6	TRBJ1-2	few	CASNHNGEGGDYGYTF	TGTGCCAGCAACCACAACGGAGAGGGCGGTGACTATGGCTACACCTTC
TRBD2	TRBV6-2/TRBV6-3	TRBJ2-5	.	CASSYLREGYQETQHF	TGTGCCAGCAGTTACTTGCGGGAGGGTTACCAAGAGACCCAGCACTTC
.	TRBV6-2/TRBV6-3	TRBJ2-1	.	CASSYGQKYNEQFF	TGTGCCAGTAGTTACGGTCAGAAGTACAATGAGCAGTTCTTC
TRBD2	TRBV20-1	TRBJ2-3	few	CSARDPREGGLLADTQYF	TGCAGTGCTAGAGATCCGCGGGAGGGGGGGCTGTTGGCAGATACGCAGTATTTT
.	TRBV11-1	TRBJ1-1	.	CTSSLENRAGIEAFF	TGTACCAGCAGCTTAGAGAATCGGGCGGGGATTGAAGCTTTCTTT
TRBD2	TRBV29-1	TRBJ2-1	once	CGVAGTSGSMSNEQFF	TGCGGCGTCGCCGGGACTAGCGGGAGTATGAGCAATGAGCAGTTCTTC
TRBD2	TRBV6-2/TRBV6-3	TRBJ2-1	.	CASSYGTSGSGCGYNEQFF	TGTGCCAGCAGTTATGGGACTAGCGGGAGCGGATGTGGGTACAATGAGCAGTTCTTC
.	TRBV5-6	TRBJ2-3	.	CISSFEDKQYF	TGTATCAGCAGCTTTGAAGATAAGCAATATTTT
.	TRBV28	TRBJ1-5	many	CASILSQGRNQPQHF	TGTGCCAGCATTCTCTCCCAGGGGAGAAATCAGCCCCAGCATTTT
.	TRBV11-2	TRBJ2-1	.	CASSLGRSSYNEQLF	TGTGCCAGCAGCTTGGGAAGGAGCTCCTACAATGAGCAGCTCTTC
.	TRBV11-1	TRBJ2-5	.	CASSLSPLYQETQYF	TGTGCCAGCAGCTTAAGTCCACTGTACCAAGAGACCCAGTACTTC
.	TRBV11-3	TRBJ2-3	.	CASRYTDTQYF	TGTGCCAGCAGATACACAGATACGCAGTATTTT
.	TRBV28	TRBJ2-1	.	CASSNDEQFF	TGTGCCAGCAGCAACGATGAGCAATTCTTC
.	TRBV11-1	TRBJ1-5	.	CASSQDLRLLQHF	TGTGCCAGCAGTCAGGACTTGCGTCTGCTCCAACATTTT
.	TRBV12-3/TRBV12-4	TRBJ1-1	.	CAVTLDSHNEAFF	TGTGCCGTCACGCTTGACTCGCACAATGAAGCTTTCTTT
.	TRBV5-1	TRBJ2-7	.	CASSLGPGVIYVQYF	TGCGCCAGCAGCTTGGGTCCAGGGGTGATCTACGTGCAATACTTC
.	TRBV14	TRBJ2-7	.	CASSQTVRGGVQYF	TGTGCCAGCAGCCAAACCGTCAGGGGTGGCGTGCAGTACTTC
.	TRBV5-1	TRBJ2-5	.	CASILLSLGLSGRETQYF	TGCGCCAGCATCCTGTTGAGTTTGGGACTTTCTGGGAGAGAGACCCAGTACTTC
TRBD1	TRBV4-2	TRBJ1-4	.	CASRRGQGDEELFF	TGTGCCAGCAGACGTGGACAGGGAGATGAAGAATTGTTTTTT
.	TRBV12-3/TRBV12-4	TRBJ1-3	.	CASSSPGIRIGSGNTIYF	TGTGCCAGCAGTAGTCCCGGGATAAGGATCGGCTCTGGAAACACCATATATTTT
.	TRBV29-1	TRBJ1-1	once	CSVEHLGTEVFF	TGCAGCGTTGAACACTTAGGAACTGAAGTTTTCTTT
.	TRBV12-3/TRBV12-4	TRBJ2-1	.	CASSLEWNEQFF	TGTGCCAGCAGTTTGGAATGGAATGAGCAGTTCTTC
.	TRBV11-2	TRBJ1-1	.	CASSLTGLALGDLLNTQAFF	TGTGCCAGCAGCTTGACAGGATTGGCCCTTGGGGATTTATTGAACACTCAAGCTTTCTTT
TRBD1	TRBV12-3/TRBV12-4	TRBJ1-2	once	CANRPGQVNYGYAF	TGTGCCAACAGGCCGGGACAGGTAAACTATGGCTACGCCTTC
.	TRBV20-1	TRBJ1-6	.	CSANPLRVGNSHLHF	TGCAGTGCTAACCCCTTGAGGGTGGGGAATTCACACCTCCACTTT